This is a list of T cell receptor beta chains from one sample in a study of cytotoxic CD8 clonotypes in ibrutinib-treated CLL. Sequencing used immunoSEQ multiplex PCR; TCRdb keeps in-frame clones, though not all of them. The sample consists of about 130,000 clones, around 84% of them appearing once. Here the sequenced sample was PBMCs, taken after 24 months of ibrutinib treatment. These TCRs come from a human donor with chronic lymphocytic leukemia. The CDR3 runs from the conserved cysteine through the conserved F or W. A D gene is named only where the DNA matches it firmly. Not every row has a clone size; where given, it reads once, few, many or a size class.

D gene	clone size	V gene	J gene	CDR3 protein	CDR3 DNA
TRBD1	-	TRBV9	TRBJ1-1	CASSAPGQENTEAFF	TGTGCCAGCAGCGCCCCGGGACAGGAAAACACTGAAGCTTTCTTT
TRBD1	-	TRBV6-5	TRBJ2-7	CATTGTGGSNEQYF	TGTGCCACCACCGGGACAGGGGGCAGCAACGAGCAGTACTTC
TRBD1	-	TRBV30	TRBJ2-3	CARTSRDRESTDTQYF	TGTGCCCGGACCTCCCGCGACAGGGAAAGCACAGATACGCAGTATTTT
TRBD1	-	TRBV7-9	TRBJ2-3	CASSPVGQGGRDTQYF	TGTGCCAGCAGCCCAGTTGGACAGGGCGGGCGGGATACGCAGTATTTT
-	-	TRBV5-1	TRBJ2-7	CASSLGLTTGYEQYF	TGCGCCAGCAGCTTGGGTTTAACCACAGGCTACGAGCAGTACTTC
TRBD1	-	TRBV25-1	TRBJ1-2	CASNPGQGLSSYGYTF	TGTGCCAGCAATCCGGGACAGGGTTTATCCAGCTATGGCTACACCTTC
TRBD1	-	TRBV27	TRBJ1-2	CASSSRRGHGYTF	TGTGCCAGCAGTTCCCGCAGGGGGCATGGCTACACCTTC
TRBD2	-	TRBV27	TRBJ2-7	CASSRLALYEQYF	TGTGCCAGCAGTCGACTAGCTCTCTACGAGCAGTACTTC
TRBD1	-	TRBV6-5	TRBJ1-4	CASSYNRGEKLFF	TGTGCCAGCAGTTACAACAGGGGTGAAAAACTGTTTTTT
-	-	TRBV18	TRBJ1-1	CASSGELNTEAFF	TGTGCCAGCTCAGGAGAGTTGAACACTGAAGCTTTCTTT
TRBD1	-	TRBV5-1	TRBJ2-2	CASSWGTGGSTGELFF	TGCGCCAGCAGCTGGGGGACAGGGGGTAGCACCGGGGAGCTGTTTTTT
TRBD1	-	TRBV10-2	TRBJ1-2	CASSADRANASMLNYGYTF	TGCGCCAGCAGTGCGGACAGGGCGAATGCGTCGATGCTTAACTATGGCTACACCTTC
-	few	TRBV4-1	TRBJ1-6	CASSQTQLGLSLKGDSPLHF	TGCGCCAGCAGCCAAACGCAGCTGGGACTATCCCTAAAAGGGGATTCACCCCTCCACTTT
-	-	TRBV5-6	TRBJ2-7	CASSLAAYEQYF	TGTGCCAGCAGCTTGGCCGCCTACGAGCAGTACTTC
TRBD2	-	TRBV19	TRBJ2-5	CASSIAAGGWETQYF	TGTGCCAGTAGTATAGCGGCGGGGGGCTGGGAGACCCAGTACTTC
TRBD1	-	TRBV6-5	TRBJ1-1	CATYRGFSEAFF	TGTGCCACCTACAGGGGGTTCTCTGAAGCTTTCTTT
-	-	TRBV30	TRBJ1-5	CAWSAGSNQPQHF	TGTGCCTGGAGTGCCGGTAGCAATCAGCCCCAGCATTTT
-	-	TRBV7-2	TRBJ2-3	CASSFTLRGPGTDTQYF	TGTGCCAGCAGCTTTACTTTGCGGGGGCCGGGGACAGATACGCAGTATTTT
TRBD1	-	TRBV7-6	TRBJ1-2	CASSASGQGARGYTF	TGTGCCAGCAGCGCCTCGGGACAGGGGGCTAGGGGCTACACCTTC
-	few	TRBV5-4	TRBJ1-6	CASSPRELGNSPLHF	TGTGCCAGCAGCCCCCGGGAGCTGGGCAATTCACCCCTCCACTTT
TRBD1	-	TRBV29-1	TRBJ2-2	CSVFRDRGVSGELFF	TGCAGCGTTTTTCGGGACAGGGGTGTATCCGGGGAGCTGTTTTTT
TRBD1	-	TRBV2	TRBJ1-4	CASRETGRYEKLFF	TGTGCCAGCAGGGAGACAGGGAGATATGAAAAACTGTTTTTT
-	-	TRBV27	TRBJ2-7	CASSLRGSYEQYF	TGTGCCAGCAGTTTACGCGGCTCCTACGAGCAGTACTTC
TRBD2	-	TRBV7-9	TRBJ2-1	CASSTLAGGPNEQFF	TGTGCCAGCAGCACACTAGCGGGGGGGCCCAATGAGCAGTTCTTC
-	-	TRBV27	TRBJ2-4	CASSSFRDGRSNIQYF	TGTGCCAGCAGCTCCTTCAGGGACGGACGTTCAAACATTCAGTACTTC
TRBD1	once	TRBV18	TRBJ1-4	CASSSGTGGGEKLFF	TGTGCCAGCTCGTCCGGGACAGGGGGCGGTGAAAAACTGTTTTTT
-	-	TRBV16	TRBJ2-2	CATRGLLNTGELFF	TGTGCCACCCGAGGGTTGTTAAACACCGGGGAGCTGTTTTTT
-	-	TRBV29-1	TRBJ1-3	CSATARVSGNTIYF	TGCAGCGCCACTGCCAGGGTTTCTGGAAACACCATATATTTT
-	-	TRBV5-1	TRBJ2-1	CASSLGRGSSYNEQFF	TGCGCCAGCAGCTTGGGCAGGGGCAGCTCCTACAATGAGCAGTTCTTC
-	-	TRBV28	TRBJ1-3	CASFVGSHSGNTIYF	TGTGCCAGCTTCGTTGGCAGCCACTCTGGAAACACCATATATTTT
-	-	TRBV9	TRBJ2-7	CASSVVETSRDEQYF	TGTGCCAGCAGCGTAGTGGAAACTAGCCGGGACGAGCAGTACTTC
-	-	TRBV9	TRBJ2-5	CASSDPLSRNQETQYF	TGTGCCAGCAGCGACCCACTCTCGAGGAACCAAGAGACCCAGTACTTC
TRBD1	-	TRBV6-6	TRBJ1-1	CASSSATGNPEAFF	TGTGCCAGCAGTTCCGCGACAGGGAACCCTGAAGCTTTCTTT
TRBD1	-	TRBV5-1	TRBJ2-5	CASTDDRGQETQYF	TGCGCCAGCACCGATGACAGGGGTCAAGAGACCCAGTACTTC
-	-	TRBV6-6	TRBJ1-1	CASTLGYTEAFF	TGTGCCAGCACCCTGGGCTACACTGAAGCTTTCTTT
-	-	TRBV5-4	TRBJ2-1	CASSLRTGINEQFF	TGTGCCAGCAGCCTCCGGACGGGAATTAATGAGCAGTTCTTC
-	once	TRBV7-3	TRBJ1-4	CASSLVEGEKLFF	TGTGCCAGCAGCTTAGTTGAGGGGGAAAAACTGTTTTTT
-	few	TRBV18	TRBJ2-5	CASSRGGETQYF	TGTGCCAGCTCCCGCGGCGGGGAGACCCAGTACTTC
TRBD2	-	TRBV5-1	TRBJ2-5	CASSLDHGGRETQYF	TGCGCCAGCAGCTTGGACCACGGCGGGAGGGAGACCCAGTACTTC
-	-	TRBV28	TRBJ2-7	CASQEAILEQYF	TGTGCCAGCCAAGAAGCTATCCTCGAGCAGTACTTC
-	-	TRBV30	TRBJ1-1	CAWREGAPTNTEAFF	TGTGCCTGGAGGGAAGGAGCTCCGACTAACACTGAAGCTTTCTTT
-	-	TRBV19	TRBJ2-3	CASSIGVSTDTQYF	TGTGCCAGTAGTATCGGCGTTAGCACAGATACGCAGTATTTT
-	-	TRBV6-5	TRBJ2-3	CASRTPDTQYF	TGTGCCAGCAGGACCCCCGATACGCAGTATTTT
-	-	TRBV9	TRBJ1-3	CASSVDWSLENTIYF	TGTGCCAGCAGCGTAGACTGGTCCCTGGAGAACACCATATATTTT
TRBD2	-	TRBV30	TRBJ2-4	CTWGGAKNIQYF	TGTACCTGGGGGGGAGCCAAAAACATTCAGTACTTC
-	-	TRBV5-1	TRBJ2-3	CASSLNWGQTDTQYF	TGCGCCAGCAGCTTGAACTGGGGGCAGACAGATACGCAGTATTTT
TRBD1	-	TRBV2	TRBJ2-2	CASRTGGRTGELFF	TGTGCCAGCAGGACAGGGGGACGCACCGGGGAGCTGTTTTTT
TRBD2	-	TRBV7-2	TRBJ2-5	CASSSQISGGLIQETQYF	TGTGCCAGCAGCTCCCAGATTAGCGGGGGGCTCATTCAAGAGACCCAGTACTTC
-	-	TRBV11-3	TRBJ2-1	CASSLAVRGEQFF	TGTGCCAGCAGCTTAGCTGTGAGGGGGGAGCAGTTCTTC
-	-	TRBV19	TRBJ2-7	CASSIAEGAYEQYF	TGTGCCAGTAGTATAGCAGAGGGAGCCTACGAGCAGTACTTC
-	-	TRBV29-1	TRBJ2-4	CSVEGGQSPGKNIQYF	TGCAGCGTTGAAGGGGGGCAATCCCCGGGCAAAAACATTCAGTACTTC
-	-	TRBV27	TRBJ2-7	CASSLFRLYNEQYF	TGTGCCAGCAGTTTATTCCGCCTATACAACGAGCAGTACTTC
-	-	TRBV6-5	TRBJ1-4	CASSYAGLGGEKLFF	TGTGCCAGCAGTTATGCGGGCCTGGGTGGTGAAAAACTGTTTTTT
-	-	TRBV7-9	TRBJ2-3	CASSLLWSTDTQYF	TGTGCCAGCAGCCTACTTTGGAGCACAGATACGCAGTATTTT